Following are 18 T cell receptor beta chains from one sample sequenced in a study of PD-L1 blockade in urothelial cancer. The time point denotes: peripheral blood 6 weeks after treatment start. The data were produced by immunoSEQ multiplex PCR, yet TCRdb's version contains in-frame clones alone and is incomplete. The profile covers 48,000 or so clones, with roughly 80% appearing a single time and 8.8% taken by the ten largest. Source: PBMCs, taken around atezolizumab (anti-PD-L1) treatment. The receptor set was obtained from a man in his sixties or seventies with urothelial cancer.

V usage is TRBV10-3 and J usage is TRBJ1-1; 9 bases align to TRBD1. The CDR3 contains 14 residues. The germline CDR1 and CDR2 sequences are ENHRY and SYGVKD. With V trimmed by 4 bases and J by 5 bases, 5 bases remained unmatched. The CDR3 DNA sequence: TGTGCCATCAGTGGACAGGGGGTGAGGACTGAAGCTTTCTTT. This sequence encodes CAISGQGVRTEAFF.

The chain combines TRBV28 with TRBJ2-7; 8 bases are a match to TRBD2. V gave up 3 bases and J gave up 7 bases; unmatched junction bases: 11. The V gene's germline CDR1 is MDHEN and CDR2 SYDVKM. CDR3 length equals 15 residues. The CDR3 is CASSFTSGRTWEQYF. CDR3 coding DNA: TGTGCCAGCAGTTTTACAAGCGGGAGAACTTGGGAGCAGTACTTC.

V is TRBV28 and J is TRBJ1-2; the D is unclear. This CDR3 is 14 amino acids long. Looked up from germline, CDR1 is MDHEN and CDR2 is SYDVKM. Trimming took 6 bases from V and 4 from J, leaving 15 bases between them. In nucleotides, the CDR3 is TGTGCCAGCAGGTCCGGAAATGAGGCCTATGGCTACACCTTC. The encoded protein is CASRSGNEAYGYTF.

The chain has TRBV5-1 and TRBJ2-3; TRBD2 matches at 7 bases. This CDR3 spans 14 amino acids. J gave up 5 bases and V 3 bases, and 6 bases lay outside the gene matches. Germline CDR1 is SGHRS and CDR2 is YFSETQ. The chain's CDR3 is CASSSGLDGDTQYF. CDR3 bases: TGCGCCAGCAGCTCCGGACTAGATGGAGATACGCAGTATTTT.

The chain couples TRBV11-3 to TRBJ2-3, with 10 bases aligning to TRBD1. Germline lookup yields CDR1 SGHNT and CDR2 YENEEA. Unmatched junction bases numbered 7, after V lost 5 bases and J lost 2 bases. The length of the CDR3 is 16 residues. The CDR3 loop reads CASSPGTGEATDTQYF. The CDR3 DNA reads as TGTGCCAGCAGCCCAGGGACAGGGGAGGCCACAGATACGCAGTATTTT.

This clone was seen a handful of times. This chain links TRBV30 with TRBJ2-5; maybe TRBD2 (7 bases). Germline loops: CDR1 GTSNPN, CDR2 SVGIG (reference sequence). V was shortened by 5 bases and J by 9 bases, with 19 bases between the two germline ends. The length of the CDR3 is 13 residues. The CDR3 DNA sequence: TGTGCCTGGTCATGGGGGGGCCTGGGGCCCCAGTACTTC. Translation: CAWSWGGLGPQYF.

This chain links TRBV10-3 with TRBJ2-2; D gene ambiguous. CDR1 is ENHRY and CDR2 is SYGVKD in the germline V gene. Trimming removed 3 bases from V and 1 base from J, with 3 bases in between. This CDR3 has 13 residues. The CDR3 reads CAISDVNTGELFF. As DNA, the CDR3 is TGTGCCATCAGTGACGTGAACACCGGGGAGCTGTTTTTT.

CDR3 region: CASSVGGVENTEAFF. CDR3 DNA: TGTGCCAGCAGCGTGGGAGGGGTCGAGAACACTGAAGCTTTCTTT. The V and J genes are TRBV9 and TRBJ1-1; a possible D gene is TRBD1 (5 bases). Germline CDR1 SGDLS, CDR2 YYNGEE. Trimming took 2 bases from V and 1 from J, leaving 12 bases between them. The CDR3 extends over 15 amino acids.

This clone appeared a single time. The chain employs TRBV9 and TRBJ2-7; D is unclear. This CDR3 contains 16 residues. The germline CDR1 and CDR2 sequences are SGDLS and YYNGEE. The V end was cut by 0 bases, the J end by 0 bases, with 13 bases between. The CDR3, as DNA: TGTGCCAGCAGCGTAGACGGCGGATCGAGCTCCTACGAGCAGTACTTC. Its protein is CASSVDGGSSSYEQYF. Complete variable domain (other parts from reference TRBV9 and TRBJ2-7): DSGVTQTPKHLITATGQRVTLRCSPRSGDLSVYWYQQSLDQGLQFLIQYYNGEERAKGNILERFSAQQFPDLHSELNLSSLELGDSALYFCASSVDGGSSSYEQYFGPGTRLTVT.

This clone turned up a few times. The chain combines TRBV5-3 with TRBJ2-3; 16 bases map to TRBD2. TRBV5-3 qualifies as an ORF whose function is uncertain. V gave up 3 bases and J gave up 4 bases; unmatched junction bases: 8. The CDR3 covers 18 residues. CDR3 region: CARSWSGLAGGPADTQYF. CDR3 coding DNA: TGTGCCAGAAGCTGGTCGGGACTAGCGGGAGGGCCGGCAGATACGCAGTATTTT.

The chain carries TRBV27 and TRBJ1-1; D remains ambiguous. V lost 5 bases, J lost 5 bases, and 12 bases lay in between. The CDR3 spans 13 residues. Germline V CDR1 and CDR2: MNHEY, SMNVEV (reference sequence). The CDR3 here is CASSTGVQTEAFF. CDR3 sequence (DNA): TGTGCCAGCAGTACCGGGGTCCAGACTGAAGCTTTCTTT.

Details on this clone: This same CDR3 is encoded by further DNA sequences in the sample. This sequence joins TRBV6-5 and TRBJ2-7; D perhaps matches TRBD1 (5 bases). The V and J ends lost 2 bases and 3 bases respectively, with 5 bases between them. Germline V CDR1 and CDR2: MNHEY, SVGAGI. This CDR3 is 12 amino acids long. The CDR3 reads CASSYRGYEQYF. The CDR3 DNA is TGTGCCAGCAGTTACAGGGGCTACGAGCAGTACTTC.

The rearrangement uses TRBV7-2 and TRBJ2-2; 11 bases line up with TRBD2. V shed 4 bases, J shed 1 base, and the junction held 2 bases outside the gene matches. In germline, CDR1 is SGHTA, CDR2 FQGNSA. This CDR3 comprises 16 residues. The CDR3 DNA sequence: TGTGCCAGCAGCTCCACTAGCGGGGGGAACACCGGGGAGCTGTTTTTT. Its protein is CASSSTSGGNTGELFF. Full variable domain (missing parts from reference TRBV7-2 and TRBJ2-2): GAGVSQSPSNKVTEKGKDVELRCDPISGHTALYWYRQSLGQGLEFLIYFQGNSAPDKSGLPSDRFSAERTGGSVSTLTIQRTQQEDSAVYLCASSSTSGGNTGELFFGEGSRLTVL.

This sequence joins TRBV19 and TRBJ2-4, with 14 bases lining up with TRBD2. The CDR3 totals 17 residues. The germline V gene has CDR1 LNHDA and CDR2 SQIVND (reference sequence). Trimming took 5 bases from V and 6 from J; bases not matched to a gene: 9. This chain's CDR3 is CASSPGGLAGVGNIQYF. The CDR3 DNA reads TGTGCCAGTAGTCCCGGGGGACTAGCGGGAGTTGGAAACATTCAGTACTTC.

This sequence joins TRBV7-6 and TRBJ2-2, with TRBD2 identical over 16 bases. The CDR3 loop spans 18 amino acids. With V trimmed by 5 bases and J by 5 bases, 8 bases remained unmatched. The germline CDR1 and CDR2 sequences are SGHVS and FNYEAQ. The CDR3 DNA sequence: TGTGCCAGCAGCCCGGGACTAGCGGGAGGGTTATTGACCGGGGAGCTGTTTTTT. Its protein is CASSPGLAGGLLTGELFF.

The chain has TRBV30 and TRBJ2-7; tentative D call: TRBD1 (6 bases). Germline values: CDR1 GTSNPN, CDR2 SVGIG (reference sequence). V dropped 2 bases and J dropped 6 bases, with 11 bases sitting between them. The CDR3 is made up of 12 amino acids. This CDR3 is CAWSPTRGEQYF. The CDR3 DNA follows: TGTGCCTGGAGTCCGACCAGGGGCGAGCAGTACTTC.

The rearrangement uses TRBV5-6 and TRBJ2-2; TRBD2 matches 7 bases. This CDR3 region has 16 residues. J was trimmed by 4 bases and V by 0 bases; bases with no gene match: 6. Germline lookup yields CDR1 SGHDT and CDR2 YYEEEE. CDR3 in amino acids: CASSLGLAGVTGELFF. CDR3 nucleotide sequence: TGTGCCAGCAGCTTGGGGTTAGCGGGTGTCACCGGGGAGCTGTTTTTT.

The CDR3 DNA reads TGTGCCAGCAGCTTGCTACAGGGTTACGGGGAGCTGTTTTTT. Protein sequence: CASSLLQGYGELFF. The V and J genes are TRBV7-2 and TRBJ2-2, with D maybe TRBD1 (6 bases). Trimming stripped 3 bases from V and 7 bases from J, with 12 bases between. Germline-derived CDR1 and CDR2 are SGHTA and FQGNSA. CDR3 size: 14 residues. Using reference TRBV7-2 and TRBJ2-2 for the parts outside the CDR3, the full variable domain is GAGVSQSPSNKVTEKGKDVELRCDPISGHTALYWYRQSLGQGLEFLIYFQGNSAPDKSGLPSDRFSAERTGGSVSTLTIQRTQQEDSAVYLCASSLLQGYGELFFGEGSRLTVL.